The 7 T cell receptor beta chains reported below all come from one sample, sequenced in a study of blood T cell repertoires in COVID-19. Using immunoSEQ multiplex PCR, the repertoire was profiled, and TCRdb retains in-frame clones only, with some absent. The table shows about 320,000 clones, with 85% occurring only once. Specimen: PBMCs or T cells enriched from blood (not recorded which). The source is a woman aged 25 to 39 who had been exposed to COVID-19.

The V gene is TRBV7-6, the J gene TRBJ1-2, with 7 nucleotides matching TRBD1. The CDR3 runs to 15 residues. The germline gives CDR1 SGHVS, CDR2 FNYEAQ. Trimming removed 1 base from V and 2 bases from J; junction bases left unmatched: 4. The CDR3 bases are TGTGCCAGCAGCTTAGACGGACAGGCAAACTATGGCTACACCTTC. This codes for CASSLDGQANYGYTF.

The V gene is TRBV30, the J gene TRBJ2-7; weak D call: TRBD1 (5 bases). Between the trimmed V and J ends, which lost 0 bases and 1 base, there was a span of 10 bases. The CDR3 spans 14 residues. Germline V gene data show CDR1 as GTSNPN and CDR2 as SVGIG (reference sequence). The CDR3 DNA sequence: TGTGCCTGGAGTGTAGGTAGGGGTTCCTACGAGCAGTACTTC. As protein: CAWSVGRGSYEQYF.

The chain links TRBV6-5 to TRBJ2-2; D is perhaps TRBD2 (5 bases). V gave up 11 bases and J gave up 1 base, with 14 bases separating them. Per germline, CDR1 MNHEY and CDR2 SVGAGI. This CDR3 is 14 amino acids long. Here the CDR3 reads CAGSLRENTGELFF. The CDR3 DNA reads as TGTGCCGGGTCATTGAGGGAGAACACCGGGGAGCTGTTTTTT.

V and J are TRBV9 and TRBJ2-5; TRBD1 agrees at 7 bases. CDR1 and CDR2 (germline): SGDLS, YYNGEE. The CDR3 covers 16 residues. With 2 bases clipped from V and 1 base from J, the junction kept 8 bases outside the gene matches. This CDR3 reads CASSVGSAGGQETQYF. CDR3 DNA sequence: TGTGCCAGCAGCGTCGGTTCGGCAGGGGGCCAAGAGACCCAGTACTTC.

This sequence joins TRBV7-2 and TRBJ1-5, with D perhaps TRBD1 (6 bases). The germline CDR1 and CDR2 sequences are SGHTA and FQGNSA. Trimming left V 5 bases short and J 1 base short, with 15 bases between. CDR3 length: 16 residues. CDR3 DNA: TGTGCCAGCAGCCTTCCCGGGACACGGAGCAATCAGCCCCAGCATTTT. Translation gives CASSLPGTRSNQPQHF.

The J gene is TRBJ1-1, the V gene TRBV7-9; 7 nucleotides line up with TRBD1. Trimming at V came to 4 bases and at J to 0 bases, leaving 8 bases not matched to a gene. CDR3 length equals 16 residues. Germline CDR1 reads SEHNR; CDR2 reads FQNEAQ (reference sequence). CDR3 nucleotides: TGTGCCAGCAGCTCATGGCCGGGACAGCTGAACACTGAAGCTTTCTTT. Translation gives CASSSWPGQLNTEAFF. The entire variable domain, with the rest obtained from reference TRBV7-9 and TRBJ1-1, is as follows: DTGVSQNPRHKITKRGQNVTFRCDPISEHNRLYWYRQTLGQGPEFLTYFQNEAQLEKSRLLSDRFSAERPKGSFSTLEIQRTEQGDSAMYLCASSSWPGQLNTEAFFGQGTRLTVV.

This chain uses TRBV6-2 or TRBV6-3 with TRBJ2-7; D call uncertain. Germline V gene sequence: CDR1 MNHEY, CDR2 SVGEGT. The CDR3 runs to 13 residues. V gave up 5 bases and J gave up 0 bases, with 8 bases separating them. In DNA form, the CDR3 reads TGTGCCAGCAGTCACGGGTCCTCCTACGAGCAGTACTTC. Residues: CASSHGSSYEQYF.